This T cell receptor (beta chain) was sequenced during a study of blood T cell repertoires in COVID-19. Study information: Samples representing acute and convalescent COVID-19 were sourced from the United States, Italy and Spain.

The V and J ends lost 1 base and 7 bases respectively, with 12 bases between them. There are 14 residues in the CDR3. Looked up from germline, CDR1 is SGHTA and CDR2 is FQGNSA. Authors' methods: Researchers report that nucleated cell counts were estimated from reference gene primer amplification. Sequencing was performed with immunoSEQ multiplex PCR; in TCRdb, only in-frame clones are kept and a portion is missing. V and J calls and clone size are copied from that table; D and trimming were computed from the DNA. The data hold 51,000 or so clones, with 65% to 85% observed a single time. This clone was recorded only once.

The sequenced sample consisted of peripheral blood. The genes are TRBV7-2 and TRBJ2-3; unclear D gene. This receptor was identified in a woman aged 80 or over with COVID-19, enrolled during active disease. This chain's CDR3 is CASSLEPAGNTQYF. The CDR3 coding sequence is TGTGCCAGCAGCTTAGAGCCGGCAGGAAATACGCAGTATTTT.